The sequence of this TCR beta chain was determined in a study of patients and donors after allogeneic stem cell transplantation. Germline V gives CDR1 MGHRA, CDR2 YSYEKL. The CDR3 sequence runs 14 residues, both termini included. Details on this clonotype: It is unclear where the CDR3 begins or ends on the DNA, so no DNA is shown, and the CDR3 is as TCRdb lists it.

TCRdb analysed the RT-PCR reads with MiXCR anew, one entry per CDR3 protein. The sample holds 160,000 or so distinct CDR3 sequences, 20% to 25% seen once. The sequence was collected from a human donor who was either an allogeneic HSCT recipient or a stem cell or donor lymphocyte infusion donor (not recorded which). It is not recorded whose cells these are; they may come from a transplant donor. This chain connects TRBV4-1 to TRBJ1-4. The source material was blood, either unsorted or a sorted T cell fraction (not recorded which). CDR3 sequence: CASSQGSEMKNCFF.